This TCR beta chain was found in a study of T-cell reconstitution after alpha-beta-depleted transplantation in children. CDR1 and CDR2 from the germline V gene are SEHNR and FQNEAQ (reference sequence). Trimming stripped 5 bases from V and 7 bases from J, with 18 bases between. The CDR3 is made up of 16 amino acids. Preparation of the TCRbeta library involved a method that used unique molecular identifiers. Each CDR3 protein gets one entry after TCRdb re-called the PCR reads with MiXCR. This table holds 200,000 to 250,000 distinct CDR3 sequences, approximately 9.7% found once. In its sample, this clonotype was seen many times.

This chain connects TRBV7-9 to TRBJ1-6; tentatively, D is TRBD1 (6 bases). The source of this sequence is a human donor who donated a stem cell graft to a child with SCID. This specimen consisted of PBMCs from the stem cell graft donor, obtained from the stem cell graft. CDR3 region: CASSQKAGQINSPLHF. The CDR3 DNA is TGTGCCAGCAGCCAAAAGGCCGGACAGATAAATTCACCCCTCCACTTT.